The 13 T cell receptor beta chains in this list originate from one sample, sequenced in a study of shared clonotypes between healthy human individuals. The data were produced by immunoSEQ multiplex PCR, yet TCRdb's version contains in-frame clones alone and is incomplete. Among about 1.1 million clones listed, approximately 80% were seen once. What was sequenced was memory CD4+ T cells from PBMCs. Subset specified: CD45RA-negative fraction. The source of these receptors is a man younger than 35 in good health. Some clones in this sample may be carry-over from other donors' samples.

This clone came up a few times. The CDR3 loop is CASSSSRRETQYF. The CDR3 DNA reads TGTGCCAGCAGCTCATCTAGGCGGGAGACCCAGTACTTC. This chain links TRBV11-3 with TRBJ2-5; no definite D call. The CDR3 has 13 residues. Germline V gene sequence: CDR1 SGHNT, CDR2 YENEEA. Trimming cost V 4 bases and J 5 bases, with 11 bases left between them.

The rearrangement links TRBV28 to TRBJ1-2; D call uncertain. Germline values: CDR1 MDHEN, CDR2 SYDVKM. This CDR3 region has 14 residues. Trimming removed 10 bases at V and 4 bases at J, with 19 bases between. As DNA, the CDR3 is TGTGCCACCTCTCCCACCGCAGGTAGCTATGGCTACACCTTC. As protein: CATSPTAGSYGYTF.

This clone occurred once. The J gene is TRBJ2-7, the V gene TRBV7-3; possibly TRBD2 for D (6 bases). V lost 7 bases and J 0 bases, leaving 13 bases between the germline ends. The CDR3 has 14 residues. Germline V gene sequence: CDR1 SGHTA, CDR2 FQGTGA. The CDR3 reads CASTAGRSSYEQYF. For the CDR3, the DNA is TGTGCCAGCACTGCAGGGAGGAGCTCCTACGAGCAGTACTTC.

With respect to this clone: Other DNA sequences in this specimen translate into the identical CDR3. The chain links TRBV5-1 to TRBJ2-7; 8 positions agree with TRBD1. This CDR3 contains 14 residues. Trimming removed 4 bases from V and 2 bases from J; junction bases left unmatched: 5. Germline assignment: CDR1 SGHRS and CDR2 YFSETQ. CDR3 in DNA: TGCGCCAGCAGCCCCGGGACAGGTACCTACGAGCAGTACTTC. As protein: CASSPGTGTYEQYF.

The gene calls are TRBV4-3 and TRBJ2-3, with D uncertain. This CDR3 is built from 15 residues. Germline assignment: CDR1 LGHNA and CDR2 YSLEER. V was cut by 1 base and J by 0 bases, with 8 bases left in between. The CDR3 here is CASSQVRTSTDTQYF. CDR3 DNA sequence: TGCGCCAGCAGCCAAGTTCGAACTAGCACAGATACGCAGTATTTT.

The chain employs TRBV27 and TRBJ2-7; 7 positions match TRBD2. The CDR3 covers 14 residues. Germline-derived CDR1 and CDR2 are MNHEY and SMNVEV (reference sequence). The V gene end was trimmed by 7 bases and the J gene end by 1 base; junction bases not matched to a gene: 7. CDR3 coding DNA: TGTGCCAGCACCCTCCGGCGGGGGTCCTACGAGCAGTACTTC. It specifies CASTLRRGSYEQYF.

The chain couples TRBV5-4 to TRBJ2-1; D not resolved. This CDR3 is 15 amino acids long. The V gene lost 2 bases and the J gene lost 2 bases, with 11 bases spanning the gap. Germline CDR1 and CDR2: SGHNT and YYREEE (reference sequence). CDR3 nucleotides: TGTGCCAGCAGCTTCACGAGTCTTACCTACAATGAGCAGTTCTTC. Translation: CASSFTSLTYNEQFF.

The chain recombines TRBV6-5 with TRBJ2-7, with no clear D. The CDR3 is 12 residues long. Germline loops: CDR1 MNHEY, CDR2 SVGAGI. The V gene lost 7 bases and the J gene lost 1 base, with 8 bases spanning the gap. CDR3 sequence (DNA): TGTGCCAGCACCAGCCATTCCTACGAGCAGTACTTC. This translates into CASTSHSYEQYF.

This clone was observed a single time. This chain uses TRBV30 with TRBJ2-5; TRBD2 matches 14 bases. After removal of 3 bases from V and 5 bases from J, the junction contained 8 bases not matched to a gene. The CDR3 runs to 16 residues. CDR1 and CDR2 (germline): GTSNPN, SVGIG (reference sequence). The CDR3 loop is CAWSRLAGGVRETQYF. CDR3 DNA: TGTGCCTGGAGCCGACTAGCGGGAGGGGTTCGGGAGACCCAGTACTTC.

A single count supports this clone. The chain joins TRBV5-1 to TRBJ2-5; 10 bases are a match to TRBD1. This CDR3 has 14 residues. V dropped 2 bases and J dropped 4; count of bases not matched to a gene: 2. Germline CDR1 SGHRS, CDR2 YFSETQ. CDR3 bases: TGCGCCAGCAGCTTTGGACAGGGGGTAGAGACCCAGTACTTC. Protein: CASSFGQGVETQYF.

The chain links TRBV27 to TRBJ1-5; no clear D gene. The CDR3 has 16 amino acids. V lost 6 bases, J lost 4 bases, and 19 bases lay in between. CDR1 is MNHEY and CDR2 is SMNVEV in the germline V gene (reference sequence). Here the CDR3 reads CASRREGFPLNQPQHF. CDR3 in DNA: TGTGCCAGCAGACGAGAGGGATTCCCTTTAAATCAGCCCCAGCATTTT.

On this clone: Other DNA sequences in this sample translate to the same CDR3. The chain uses TRBV4-2 and TRBJ2-1; 8 nucleotides align to TRBD2. Germline V lookup: CDR1 LGHNA, CDR2 YNFKEQ. V lost 0 bases to trimming and J lost 5 bases; unmatched junction nucleotides: 3. The CDR3 is made up of 15 amino acids. The CDR3 DNA reads as TGTGCCAGCAGCCAAGAAGGACTAGCAGACAATGAGCAGTTCTTC. It specifies CASSQEGLADNEQFF.

A note on this clone: The sample holds other DNA sequences that translate to the same CDR3. The chain is built from TRBV28 and TRBJ2-1, with D uncertain. This CDR3 is 13 amino acids long. Germline assignment: CDR1 MDHEN and CDR2 SYDVKM. V lost 5 bases and J 4 bases, leaving 9 bases between the germline ends. The CDR3 protein is CASSLDTYNEQFF. CDR3 DNA sequence: TGTGCCAGCAGTCTCGACACGTACAATGAGCAGTTCTTC.